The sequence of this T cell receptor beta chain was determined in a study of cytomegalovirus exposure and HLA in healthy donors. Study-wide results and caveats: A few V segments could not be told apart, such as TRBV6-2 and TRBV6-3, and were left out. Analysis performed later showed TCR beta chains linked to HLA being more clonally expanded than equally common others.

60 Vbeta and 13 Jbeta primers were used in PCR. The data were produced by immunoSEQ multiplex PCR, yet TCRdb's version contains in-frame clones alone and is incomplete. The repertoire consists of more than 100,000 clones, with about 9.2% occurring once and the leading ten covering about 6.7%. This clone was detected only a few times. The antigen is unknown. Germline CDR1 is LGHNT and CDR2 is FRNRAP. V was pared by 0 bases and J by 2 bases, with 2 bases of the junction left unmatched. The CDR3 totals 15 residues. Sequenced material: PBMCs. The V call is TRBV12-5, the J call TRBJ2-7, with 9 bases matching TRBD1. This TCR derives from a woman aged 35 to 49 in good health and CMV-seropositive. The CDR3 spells CASGLVTGGAYEQYF. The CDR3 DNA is TGTGCTAGTGGTTTGGTGACAGGGGGTGCCTACGAGCAGTACTTC. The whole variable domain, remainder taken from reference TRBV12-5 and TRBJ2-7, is DARVTQTPRHKVTEMGQEVTMRCQPILGHNTVFWYRQTMMQGLELLAYFRNRAPLDDSGMPKDRFSAEMPDATLATLKIQPSEPRDSAVYFCASGLVTGGAYEQYFGPGTRLTVT.